These 4 T cell receptor beta chains came from one sample sequenced in a study of T cell changes during pregnancy in multiple sclerosis. The data were produced by immunoSEQ multiplex PCR, yet TCRdb's version contains in-frame clones alone and is incomplete. Here the sample spans approximately 60,000 clones, 92% being singletons. The sample in question was peripheral blood, obtained in the first trimester of pregnancy. Source of these receptors: a female donor with multiple sclerosis, enrolled in a pregnancy study.

The rearrangement joins TRBV29-1 to TRBJ2-7; 8 bases align to TRBD1. V shed 8 bases and J 0 bases; nucleotides not matched to a gene: 6. The CDR3 loop spans 13 amino acids. Germline-derived CDR1 and CDR2 are SQVTM and ANQGSEA. CDR3 DNA: TGCAGCTTCACGACAGGGGACTCCTACGAGCAGTACTTC. The encoded protein is CSFTTGDSYEQYF.

This clone was recorded a few times. The chain couples TRBV7-9 to TRBJ2-5; D not resolved. Trimming left V 1 base short and J 9 bases short, with 9 bases between. The CDR3 covers 12 residues. Per germline, CDR1 SEHNR and CDR2 FQNEAQ (reference sequence). The CDR3 DNA reads TGTGCCAGCAGCTTAGACCGGTTCCCCCAGTACTTC. It translates to CASSLDRFPQYF. Full variable domain (missing parts from reference TRBV7-9 and TRBJ2-5): DTGVSQNPRHKITKRGQNVTFRCDPISEHNRLYWYRQTLGQGPEFLTYFQNEAQLEKSRLLSDRFSAERPKGSFSTLEIQRTEQGDSAMYLCASSLDRFPQYFGPGTRLLVL.

The chain recombines TRBV28 with TRBJ2-7; TRBD2 might be the D (6 bases). V was clipped by 7 bases and J by 4 bases, with 11 bases between them. The CDR3 has 12 amino acids. CDR1 is MDHEN, CDR2 SYDVKM, per germline. CDR3 in DNA: TGTGCCAGCACCGGGAGATTGTACGAGCAGTACTTC. This translates into CASTGRLYEQYF. The variable domain in full, with the rest retrieved from reference TRBV28 and TRBJ2-7, is DVKVTQSSRYLVKRTGEKVFLECVQDMDHENMFWYRQDPGLGLRLIYFSYDVKMKEKGDIPEGYSVSREKKERFSLILESASTNQTSMYLCASTGRLYEQYFGPGTRLTVT.

A note on this clone: The same CDR3 also results from other DNA sequences found in this sample. The CDR3 DNA reads TGTGCCAGTAGTATTCCTGGACAGGGGGCGAGACAGCCCCAGCATTTT. Translated: CASSIPGQGARQPQHF. The chain employs TRBV19 and TRBJ1-5; the match to TRBD1 covers 11 bases. J was trimmed by 7 bases and V by 3 bases; bases with no gene match: 8. The CDR3 is 16 residues long. CDR1 is LNHDA, CDR2 SQIVND, per germline (reference sequence).